This TCR beta chain originates from a study of cytomegalovirus exposure and HLA in healthy donors. CDR1 MNHNY and CDR2 SVGAGI come from the germline V gene (reference sequence). The J segment lost 3 bases and the V segment lost 6 bases, leaving 4 bases of the junction unmatched. The CDR3 consists of 13 residues. PCR used 60 Vbeta primers and 13 Jbeta primers. Produced via immunoSEQ multiplex PCR; TCRdb's table is partial and in-frame only. The sample yields nearly 300,000 clones, 86% seen once. Unrecorded immune exposures were likely, despite nominal health at sampling. The chain links TRBV6-6 to TRBJ2-7, with 8 bases matching TRBD2. The sample was PBMCs. The sequence came from a middle-aged man in good health and CMV-seropositive. The CDR3 sequence: CASSPGLGYEQYF. Here the CDR3 DNA reads TGTGCCAGCAGCCCGGGACTAGGCTACGAGCAGTACTTC.